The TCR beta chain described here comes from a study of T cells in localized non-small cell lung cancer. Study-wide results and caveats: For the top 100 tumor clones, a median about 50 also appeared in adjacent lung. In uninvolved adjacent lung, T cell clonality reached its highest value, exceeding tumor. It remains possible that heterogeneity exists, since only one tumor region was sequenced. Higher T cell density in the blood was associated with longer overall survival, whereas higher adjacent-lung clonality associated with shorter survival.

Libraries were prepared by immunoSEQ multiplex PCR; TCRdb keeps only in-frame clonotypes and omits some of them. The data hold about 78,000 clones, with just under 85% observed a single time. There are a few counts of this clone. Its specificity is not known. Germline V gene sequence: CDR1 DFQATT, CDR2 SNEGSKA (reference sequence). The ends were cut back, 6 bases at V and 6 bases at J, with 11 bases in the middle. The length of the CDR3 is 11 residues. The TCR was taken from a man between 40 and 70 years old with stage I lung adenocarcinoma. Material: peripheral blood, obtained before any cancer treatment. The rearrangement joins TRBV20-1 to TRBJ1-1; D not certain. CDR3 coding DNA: TGCAGTGCGCCCTCGATGTCTGAAGCTTTCTTT. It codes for CSAPSMSEAFF.